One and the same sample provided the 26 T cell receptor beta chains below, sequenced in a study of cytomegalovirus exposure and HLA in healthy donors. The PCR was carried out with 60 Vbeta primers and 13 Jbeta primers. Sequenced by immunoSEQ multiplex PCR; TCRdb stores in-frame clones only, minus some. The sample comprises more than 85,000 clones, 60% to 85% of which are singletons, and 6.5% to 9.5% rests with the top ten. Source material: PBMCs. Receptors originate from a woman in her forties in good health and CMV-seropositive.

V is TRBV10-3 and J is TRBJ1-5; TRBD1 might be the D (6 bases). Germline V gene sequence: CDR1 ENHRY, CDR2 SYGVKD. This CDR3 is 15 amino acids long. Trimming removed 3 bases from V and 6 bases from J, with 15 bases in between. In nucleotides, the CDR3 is TGTGCCATCAGTGATAGGACAGTTGACCGTCAGCCCCAGCATTTT. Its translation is CAISDRTVDRQPQHF.

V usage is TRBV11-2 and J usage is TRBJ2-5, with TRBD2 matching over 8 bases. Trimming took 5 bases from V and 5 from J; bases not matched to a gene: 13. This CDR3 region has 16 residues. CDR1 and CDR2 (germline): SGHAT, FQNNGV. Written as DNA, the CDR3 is TGTGCCAGCAGCCCGACACTTCTAGCGGGCGCGGAGACCCAGTACTTC. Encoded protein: CASSPTLLAGAETQYF.

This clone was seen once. As DNA, the CDR3 is TGTGCCAGCAGTCGCATCTATCCAGGGCGGACTAACTATGGCTACACCTTC. Its protein is CASSRIYPGRTNYGYTF. The chain recombines TRBV27 with TRBJ1-2; D is possibly TRBD1 (5 bases). Germline assignment: CDR1 MNHEY and CDR2 SMNVEV (reference sequence). This CDR3 has 17 amino acids. V lost 5 bases and J lost 0, with 19 bases in between.

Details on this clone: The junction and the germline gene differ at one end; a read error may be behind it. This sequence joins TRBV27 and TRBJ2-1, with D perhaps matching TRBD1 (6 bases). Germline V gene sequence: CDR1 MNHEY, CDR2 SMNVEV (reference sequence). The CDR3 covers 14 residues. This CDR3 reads CASSDRQGSHRVVF. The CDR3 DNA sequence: TGTGCCAGCAGCGACCGTCAGGGGTCCCACCGCGTTGTCTTC.

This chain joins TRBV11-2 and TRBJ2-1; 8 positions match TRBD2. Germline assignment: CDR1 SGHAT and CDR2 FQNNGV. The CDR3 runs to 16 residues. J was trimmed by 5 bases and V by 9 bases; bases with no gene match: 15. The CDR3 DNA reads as TGTGCCAGTCTGACGGGTCGGGGGGGGAAACACAATGAGCAGTTCTTC. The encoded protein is CASLTGRGGKHNEQFF.

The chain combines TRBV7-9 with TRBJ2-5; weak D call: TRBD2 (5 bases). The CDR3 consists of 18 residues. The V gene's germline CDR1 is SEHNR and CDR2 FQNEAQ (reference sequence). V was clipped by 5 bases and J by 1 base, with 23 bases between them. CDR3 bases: TGTGCCAGCAGCCCCAGAGGTTTTCTGGAAGGAGGCCAAGAGACCCAGTACTTC. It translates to CASSPRGFLEGGQETQYF. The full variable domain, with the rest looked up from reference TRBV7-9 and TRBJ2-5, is DTGVSQNPRHKITKRGQNVTFRCDPISEHNRLYWYRQTLGQGPEFLTYFQNEAQLEKSRLLSDRFSAERPKGSFSTLEIQRTEQGDSAMYLCASSPRGFLEGGQETQYFGPGTRLLVL.

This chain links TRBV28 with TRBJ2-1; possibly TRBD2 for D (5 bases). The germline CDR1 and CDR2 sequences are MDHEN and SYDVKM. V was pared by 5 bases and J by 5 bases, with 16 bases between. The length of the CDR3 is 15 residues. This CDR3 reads CASSPLDGRHNEQFF. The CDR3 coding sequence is TGTGCCAGCAGTCCCCTAGATGGGAGACACAATGAGCAGTTCTTC.

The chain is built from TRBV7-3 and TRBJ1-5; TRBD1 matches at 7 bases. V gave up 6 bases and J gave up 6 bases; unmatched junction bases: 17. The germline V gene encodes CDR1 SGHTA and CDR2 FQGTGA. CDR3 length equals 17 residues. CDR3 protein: CASRPGDSLTVGQPQHF. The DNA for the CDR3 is TGTGCCAGCAGACCCGGGGACAGCCTTACGGTGGGTCAGCCCCAGCATTTT.

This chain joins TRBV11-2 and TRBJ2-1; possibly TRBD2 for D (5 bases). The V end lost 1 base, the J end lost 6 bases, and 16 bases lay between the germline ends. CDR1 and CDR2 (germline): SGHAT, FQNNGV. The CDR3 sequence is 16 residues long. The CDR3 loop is CASSLVSGPLGNEQFF. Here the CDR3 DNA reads TGTGCCAGCAGCTTAGTCAGCGGTCCTTTAGGCAATGAGCAGTTCTTC. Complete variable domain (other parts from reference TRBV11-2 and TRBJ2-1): EAGVAQSPRYKIIEKRQSVAFWCNPISGHATLYWYQQILGQGPKLLIQFQNNGVVDDSQLPKDRFSAERLKGVDSTLKIQPAKLEDSAVYLCASSLVSGPLGNEQFFGPGTRLTVL.

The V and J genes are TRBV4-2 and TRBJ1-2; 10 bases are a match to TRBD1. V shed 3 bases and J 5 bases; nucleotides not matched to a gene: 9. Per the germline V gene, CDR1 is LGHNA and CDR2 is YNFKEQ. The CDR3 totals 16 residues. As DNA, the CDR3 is TGTGCCAGCAGCCAGAGACCGGGACAGGGGCTTTATGGCTACACCTTC. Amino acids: CASSQRPGQGLYGYTF.

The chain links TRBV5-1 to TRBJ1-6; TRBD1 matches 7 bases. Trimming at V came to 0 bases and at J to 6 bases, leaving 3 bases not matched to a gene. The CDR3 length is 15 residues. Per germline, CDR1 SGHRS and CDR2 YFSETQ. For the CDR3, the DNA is TGCGCCAGCAGCTTGGCCCAGGGGGGTAATTCACCCCTCCACTTT. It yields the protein CASSLAQGGNSPLHF.

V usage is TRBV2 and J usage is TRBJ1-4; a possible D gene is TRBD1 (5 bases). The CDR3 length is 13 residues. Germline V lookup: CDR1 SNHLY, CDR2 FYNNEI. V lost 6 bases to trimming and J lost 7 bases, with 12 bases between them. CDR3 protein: CASRAGRGEKLFF. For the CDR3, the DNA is TGTGCCAGCAGGGCGGGGCGAGGTGAAAAACTGTTTTTT.

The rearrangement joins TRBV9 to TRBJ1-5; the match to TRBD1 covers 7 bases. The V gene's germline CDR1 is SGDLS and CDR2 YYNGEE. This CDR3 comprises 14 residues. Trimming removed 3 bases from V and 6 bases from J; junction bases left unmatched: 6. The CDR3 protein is CASSAAGGGQPQHF. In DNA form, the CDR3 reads TGTGCCAGCAGCGCCGCAGGGGGTGGTCAGCCCCAGCATTTT.

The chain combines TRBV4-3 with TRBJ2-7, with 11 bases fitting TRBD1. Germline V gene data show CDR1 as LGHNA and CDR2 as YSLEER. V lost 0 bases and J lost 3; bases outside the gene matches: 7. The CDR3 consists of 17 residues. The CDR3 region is CASSQDHAGTGGYEQYF. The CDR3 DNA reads TGCGCCAGCAGCCAAGACCACGCCGGGACAGGGGGCTACGAGCAGTACTTC.

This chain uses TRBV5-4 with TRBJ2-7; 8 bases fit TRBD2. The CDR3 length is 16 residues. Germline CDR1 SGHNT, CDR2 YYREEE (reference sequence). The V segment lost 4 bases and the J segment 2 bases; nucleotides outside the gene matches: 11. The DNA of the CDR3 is TGTGCCAGCAGCCAGCCGGGACTAGGAGTACCCTACGAGCAGTACTTC. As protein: CASSQPGLGVPYEQYF.

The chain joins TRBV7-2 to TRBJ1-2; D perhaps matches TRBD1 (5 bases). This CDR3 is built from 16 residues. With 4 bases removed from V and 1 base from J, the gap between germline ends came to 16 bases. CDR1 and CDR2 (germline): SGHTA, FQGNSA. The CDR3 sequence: CASSSWPRGNNYGYTF. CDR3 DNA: TGTGCCAGCAGCTCCTGGCCCCGGGGGAATAACTATGGCTACACCTTC.

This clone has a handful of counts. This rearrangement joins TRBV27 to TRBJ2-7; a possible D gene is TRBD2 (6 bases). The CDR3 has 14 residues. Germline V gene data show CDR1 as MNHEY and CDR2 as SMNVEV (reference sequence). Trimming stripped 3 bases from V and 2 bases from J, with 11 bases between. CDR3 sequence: CASSFSRDPYEQYF. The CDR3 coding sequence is TGTGCCAGCAGTTTCTCGCGGGACCCCTACGAGCAGTACTTC.

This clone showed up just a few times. Written as DNA, the CDR3 is TGTGCCAGCAGCTTTACTAGCAACCTAGCCAATGAGCAGTTCTTC. It is translated as CASSFTSNLANEQFF. The rearrangement uses TRBV13 and TRBJ2-1; a possible D gene is TRBD2 (6 bases). The V and J ends lost 3 bases and 6 bases respectively, with 15 bases between them. The CDR3 covers 15 residues. The V gene's germline CDR1 is PRHDT and CDR2 FYEKMQ (reference sequence).

For the CDR3, the DNA is TGTGCCAGCAGTACCCCAACATGGGGGGAGAATCAGCCCCAGCATTTT. Encoded protein: CASSTPTWGENQPQHF. This rearrangement joins TRBV28 to TRBJ1-5; D possibly corresponds to TRBD1 (5 bases). Trimming left V 5 bases short and J 4 bases short, with 18 bases between. The CDR3 runs 16 residues. The germline V gene encodes CDR1 MDHEN and CDR2 SYDVKM.

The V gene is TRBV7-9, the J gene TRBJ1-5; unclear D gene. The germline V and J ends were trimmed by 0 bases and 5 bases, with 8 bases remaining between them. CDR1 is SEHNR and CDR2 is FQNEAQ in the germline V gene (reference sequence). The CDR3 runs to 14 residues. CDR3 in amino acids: CASSLANLDQPQHF. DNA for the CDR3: TGTGCCAGCAGCTTAGCAAATCTAGATCAGCCCCAGCATTTT.

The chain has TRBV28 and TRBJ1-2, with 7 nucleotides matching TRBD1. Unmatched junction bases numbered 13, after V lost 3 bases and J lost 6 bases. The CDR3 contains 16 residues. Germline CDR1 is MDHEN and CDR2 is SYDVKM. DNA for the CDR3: TGTGCCAGCAGTTTGGTTTGGGCAGGGGGAAGAAATGGCTACACCTTC. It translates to CASSLVWAGGRNGYTF.

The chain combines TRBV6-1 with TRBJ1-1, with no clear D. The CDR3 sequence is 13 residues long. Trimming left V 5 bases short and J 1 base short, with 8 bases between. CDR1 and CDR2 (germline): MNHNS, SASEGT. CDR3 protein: CASSYLANTEAFF. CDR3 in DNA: TGTGCCAGCAGTTATTTGGCGAACACTGAAGCTTTCTTT.

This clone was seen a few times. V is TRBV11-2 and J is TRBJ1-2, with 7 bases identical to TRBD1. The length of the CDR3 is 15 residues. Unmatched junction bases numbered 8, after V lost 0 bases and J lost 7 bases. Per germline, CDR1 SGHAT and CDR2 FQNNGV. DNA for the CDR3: TGTGCCAGCAGCTTAGATAGGCAGGGGGGACGTGGCTACACCTTC. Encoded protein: CASSLDRQGGRGYTF.

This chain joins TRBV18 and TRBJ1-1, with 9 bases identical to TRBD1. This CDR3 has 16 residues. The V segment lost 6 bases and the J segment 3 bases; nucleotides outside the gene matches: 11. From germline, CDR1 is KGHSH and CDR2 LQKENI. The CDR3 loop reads CASSPGTGSGDTEAFF. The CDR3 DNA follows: TGTGCCAGCTCTCCTGGGACAGGGTCGGGGGACACTGAAGCTTTCTTT.

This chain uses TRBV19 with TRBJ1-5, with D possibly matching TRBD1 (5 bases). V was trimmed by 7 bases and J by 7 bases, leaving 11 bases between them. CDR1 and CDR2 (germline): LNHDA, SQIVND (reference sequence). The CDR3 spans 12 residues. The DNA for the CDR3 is TGTGCCAGTACAGGGTCTGGGCAGCCCCAGCATTTT. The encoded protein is CASTGSGQPQHF.

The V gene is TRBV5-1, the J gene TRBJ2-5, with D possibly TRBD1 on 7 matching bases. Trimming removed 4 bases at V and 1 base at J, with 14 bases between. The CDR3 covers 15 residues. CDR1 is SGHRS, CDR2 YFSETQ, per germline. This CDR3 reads CASSRGGQAQETQYF. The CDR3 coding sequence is TGCGCCAGCAGCAGGGGAGGACAGGCCCAAGAGACCCAGTACTTC.